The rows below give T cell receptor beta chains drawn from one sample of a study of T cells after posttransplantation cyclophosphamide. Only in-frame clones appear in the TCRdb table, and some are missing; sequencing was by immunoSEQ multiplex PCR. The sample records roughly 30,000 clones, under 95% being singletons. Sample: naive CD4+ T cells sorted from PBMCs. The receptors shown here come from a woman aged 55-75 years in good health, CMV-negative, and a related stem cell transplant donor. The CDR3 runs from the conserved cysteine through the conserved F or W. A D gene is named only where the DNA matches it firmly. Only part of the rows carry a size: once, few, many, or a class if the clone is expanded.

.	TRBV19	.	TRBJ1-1	TGTGCCAGTAGTATAGCAGGTACCATGAACACTGAAGCTTTCTTT	CASSIAGTMNTEAFF
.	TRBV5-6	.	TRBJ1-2	TGTGCCAGCAGCTTCCGACAGGTCGCTAACTATGGCTACACCTTC	CASSFRQVANYGYTF
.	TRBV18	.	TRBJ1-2	TGTGCCAGCTCACCTACGGCCCAGGGGAGTAACTATGGCTACACCTTC	CASSPTAQGSNYGYTF
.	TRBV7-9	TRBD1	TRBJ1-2	TGTGCCCGCCTTCGGACAGGCCAAACGTATGGCTACACCTTC	CARLRTGQTYGYTF
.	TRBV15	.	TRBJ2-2	TGTGCCACCTCTAAGACACCGAACACCGGGGAGCTGTTTTTT	CATSKTPNTGELFF
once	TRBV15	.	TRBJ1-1	TGTGCCACCAGCAGAGGGCCTCCTGGGAACACTGAAGCTTTCTTT	CATSRGPPGNTEAFF
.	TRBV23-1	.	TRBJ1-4	TGCGCCAGCAGTCAATCCCGGGGGTGGACTAATGAAAAACTGTTTTTT	CASSQSRGWTNEKLFF
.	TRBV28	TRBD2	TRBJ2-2	TGTGCCAGCGAGGGGTGGCGGGGGGGCCAAAACACCGGGGAGCTGTTTTTT	CASEGWRGGQNTGELFF
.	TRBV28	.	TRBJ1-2	TGTGCCAACAGTCCTAGACCAAGAACTACTAACTATGGCTACACCTTC	CANSPRPRTTNYGYTF
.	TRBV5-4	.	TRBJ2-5	TGTGCCAGCAGCTTGGAGGGGGGGGAGACCCAGTACTTC	CASSLEGGETQYF
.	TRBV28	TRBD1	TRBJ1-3	TGTGCCAGCAACACATACAGGGGAGGTATTAACACCATATATTTT	CASNTYRGGINTIYF
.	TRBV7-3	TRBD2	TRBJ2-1	TGTGCCAGCAGCTTAGTGGCAGGGCTAGCGGGGGGGTACAATGAGCAGTTCTTC	CASSLVAGLAGGYNEQFF
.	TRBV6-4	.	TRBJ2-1	TGTGCCAGCAGTGAGCGGAACGGTCCCCTATCCTACAATGAGCAGTTCTTC	CASSERNGPLSYNEQFF
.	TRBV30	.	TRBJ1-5	TGTGCCTGGAGTGTACTTCAGGCCAATCAGCCCCAGCATTTT	CAWSVLQANQPQHF
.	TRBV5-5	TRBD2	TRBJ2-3	TGTGCCAGCAGCTTGGGACTAGCAGTCACGTTGACGCAGTATTTT	CASSLGLAVTLTQYF
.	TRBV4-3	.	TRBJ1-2	TGCGCCAGCAGCCAAGTTTTAGTGGAGGCGCGGGGCTACACCTTC	CASSQVLVEARGYTF
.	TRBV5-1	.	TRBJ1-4	TGCGCCAGCAGCTTGTCCCCCAATCGAGAGTCGGGTGAAAAACTGTTTTTT	CASSLSPNRESGEKLFF
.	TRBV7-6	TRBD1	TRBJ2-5	TGTGCCAGCAGCTTATCCCCCGGGACAGCACAAGAGACCCAGTACTTC	CASSLSPGTAQETQYF
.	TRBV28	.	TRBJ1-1	TGTGCCAGCAGTCCCGGGGGGACGGGAACTGAAGCTTTCTTT	CASSPGGTGTEAFF
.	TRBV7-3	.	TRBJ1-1	TGTGCCAGCAGCTCATTGGGAGACACTGAAGCTTTCTTT	CASSSLGDTEAFF
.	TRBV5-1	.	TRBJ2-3	TGCGCCAGCAGCTTATACACAGATACGCAGTATTTT	CASSLYTDTQYF
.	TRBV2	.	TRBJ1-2	TGTGCCAGCAGTGCCGAGACAGTGGGAAATGGCTACACCTTC	CASSAETVGNGYTF
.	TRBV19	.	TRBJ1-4	TGTGCCAGTAGACGGGGATCTACTAATGAAAAACTGCTTTTT	CASRRGSTNEKLLF
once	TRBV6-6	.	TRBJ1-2	TGTGCCAGCAGTTACGGCGGGGGCGACTATGGCTACACCTTC	CASSYGGGDYGYTF